Listed below are T cell receptor beta chains from one sample, sequenced in a study of response to subunit inactivated influenza vaccine. MiXCR, run by TCRdb on the RT-PCR reads, gives a single entry per CDR3 protein. Among more than 450,000 distinct CDR3 sequences, about 11% were seen once, and the ten largest hold approximately 10%. The data were also submitted as part of a second study, on T cells expressing NK-cell markers.

The source was PBMCs from blood, collected on the day of vaccination. These receptors were taken from a man in his fifties or sixties who received an inactivated influenza vaccine. Each CDR3 is given with its conserved first and last residue. D genes are given only for firm matches. Expanded clones are given a class, and other clones once, few, many or no size at all.

J gene: TRBJ2-3
V gene: TRBV5-1
clone size: few
D gene: NA
CDR3 protein: CASSLKTRGSTDTQYF
CDR3 DNA: TGCGCCAGCAGCTTGAAAACGCGGGGTAGCACAGATACGCAGTATTTT

J gene: TRBJ2-1
V gene: TRBV10-3
clone size: NA
D gene: TRBD2
CDR3 protein: CAISEGIAGGPQFF
CDR3 DNA: TGTGCCATCAGTGAGGGAATAGCGGGGGGGCCGCAGTTCTTC

J gene: TRBJ2-7
V gene: TRBV4-3
clone size: many
D gene: NA
CDR3 protein: CASSQDLSAGVGTYEQYF
CDR3 DNA: TGCGCCAGCAGCCAAGATTTATCGGCAGGGGTGGGTACCTACGAGCAGTACTTC

J gene: TRBJ2-3
V gene: TRBV6-5
clone size: NA
D gene: NA
CDR3 protein: CASSYRLPTDTQYF
CDR3 DNA: TGTGCCAGCAGTTACCGGCTCCCCACAGATACGCAGTATTTT

J gene: TRBJ2-1
V gene: TRBV10-3
clone size: NA
D gene: TRBD1
CDR3 protein: CAIKSGTGIYNEQFF
CDR3 DNA: TGTGCCATCAAGTCCGGGACAGGAATCTACAATGAGCAGTTCTTC

J gene: TRBJ2-5
V gene: TRBV12-3/TRBV12-4
clone size: few
D gene: NA
CDR3 protein: CASSQHPLPGETQYF
CDR3 DNA: TGTGCCAGCAGCCAACACCCGCTTCCTGGCGAGACCCAGTACTTC

J gene: TRBJ2-6
V gene: TRBV7-2
clone size: NA
D gene: NA
CDR3 protein: CASSPWVSGANVLTF
CDR3 DNA: TGTGCCAGCAGCCCGTGGGTCTCTGGGGCCAACGTCCTGACTTTC

J gene: TRBJ1-2
V gene: TRBV11-2
clone size: many
D gene: NA
CDR3 protein: CASSLVGTDYGYTF
CDR3 DNA: TGTGCCAGCAGCTTAGTAGGGACTGACTATGGCTACACCTTC

J gene: TRBJ2-1
V gene: TRBV12-3/TRBV12-4
clone size: NA
D gene: TRBD1
CDR3 protein: CASSLLGIWGQGHNEQFF
CDR3 DNA: TGTGCCAGCAGTTTACTGGGTATTTGGGGACAGGGACACAATGAGCAGTTCTTC

J gene: TRBJ1-4
V gene: TRBV10-3
clone size: many
D gene: TRBD1
CDR3 protein: CAISDNRGSEKLFF
CDR3 DNA: TGTGCCATCAGTGATAACAGGGGATCCGAAAAACTGTTTTTT